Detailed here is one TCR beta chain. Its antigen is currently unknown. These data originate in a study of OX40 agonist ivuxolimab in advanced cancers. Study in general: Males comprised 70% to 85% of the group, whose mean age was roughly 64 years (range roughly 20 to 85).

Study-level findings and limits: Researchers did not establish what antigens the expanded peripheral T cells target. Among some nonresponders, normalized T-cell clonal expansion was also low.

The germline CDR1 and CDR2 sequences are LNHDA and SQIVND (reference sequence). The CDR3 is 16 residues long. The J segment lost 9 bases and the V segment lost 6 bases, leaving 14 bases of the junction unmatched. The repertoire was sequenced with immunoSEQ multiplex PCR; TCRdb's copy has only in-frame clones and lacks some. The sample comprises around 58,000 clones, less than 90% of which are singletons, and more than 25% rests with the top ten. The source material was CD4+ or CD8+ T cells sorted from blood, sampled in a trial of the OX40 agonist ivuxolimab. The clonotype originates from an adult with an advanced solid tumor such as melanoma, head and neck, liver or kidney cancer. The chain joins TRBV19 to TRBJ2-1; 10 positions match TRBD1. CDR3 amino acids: CASRNSGTGVYGEQFF. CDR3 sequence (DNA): TGTGCCAGTAGGAACTCCGGGACAGGGGTCTATGGTGAGCAGTTCTTC. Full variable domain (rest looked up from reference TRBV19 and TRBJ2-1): DGGITQSPKYLFRKEGQNVTLSCEQNLNHDAMYWYRQDPGQGLRLIYYSQIVNDFQKGDIAEGYSVSREKKESFPLTVTSAQKNPTAFYLCASRNSGTGVYGEQFFGPGTRLTVL.